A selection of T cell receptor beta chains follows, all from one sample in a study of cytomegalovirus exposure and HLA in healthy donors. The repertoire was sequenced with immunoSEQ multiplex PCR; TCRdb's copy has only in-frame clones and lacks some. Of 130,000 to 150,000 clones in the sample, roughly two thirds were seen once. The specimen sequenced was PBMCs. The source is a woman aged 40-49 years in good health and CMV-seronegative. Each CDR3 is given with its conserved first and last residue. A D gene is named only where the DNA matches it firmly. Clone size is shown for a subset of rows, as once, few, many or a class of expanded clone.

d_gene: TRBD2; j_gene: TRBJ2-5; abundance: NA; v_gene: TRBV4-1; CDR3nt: TGCGCCAGCAGCCAAGATTTGGGTTGGGAGCGGGGGGGCCGGGAGACCCAGTACTTC; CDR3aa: CASSQDLGWERGGRETQYF
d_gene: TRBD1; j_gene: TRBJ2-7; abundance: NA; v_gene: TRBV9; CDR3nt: TGTGCCAGCAGCGTTAGGGACAGGGTCCTTGAGGAGCAGTACTTC; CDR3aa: CASSVRDRVLEEQYF
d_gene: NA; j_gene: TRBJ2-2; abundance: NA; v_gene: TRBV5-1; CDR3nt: TGCGCCAGCAGCTTGGGAGGGTACGGGACCGGGGAGCTGTTTTTT; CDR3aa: CASSLGGYGTGELFF
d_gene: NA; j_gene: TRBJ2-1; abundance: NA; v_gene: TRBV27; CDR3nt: TGTGCCAGCAGTTTACAAGTTGAGGGGGTTTTGTACAATGAGCAGTTCTTC; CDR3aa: CASSLQVEGVLYNEQFF
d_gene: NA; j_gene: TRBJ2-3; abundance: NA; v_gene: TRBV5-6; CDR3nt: TGTGCCAGCAGCTTGAGCGGGCGCACAGATACGCAGTATTTT; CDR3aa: CASSLSGRTDTQYF
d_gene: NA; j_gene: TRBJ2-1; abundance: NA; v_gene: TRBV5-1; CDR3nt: TGCGCCAGCAGCTTGGAGAGTGAGCAGTTCTTC; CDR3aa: CASSLESEQFF
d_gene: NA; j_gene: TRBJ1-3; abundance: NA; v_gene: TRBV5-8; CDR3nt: TGTGCCAGCAGCTTGGTTCTGAGCGGCGACTCTGGAAACACCATATATTTT; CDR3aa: CASSLVLSGDSGNTIYF
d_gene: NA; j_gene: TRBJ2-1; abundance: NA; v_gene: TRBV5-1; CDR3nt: TGCGCCAGCAGCTTGGACAGGGCGAACTCCTACAATGAGCAGTTCTTC; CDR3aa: CASSLDRANSYNEQFF
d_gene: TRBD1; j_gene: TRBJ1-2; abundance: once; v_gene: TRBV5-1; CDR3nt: TGCGCCAGCAGCTTGGGGGACAGAGAGAACTATGGCTACACCTTC; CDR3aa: CASSLGDRENYGYTF
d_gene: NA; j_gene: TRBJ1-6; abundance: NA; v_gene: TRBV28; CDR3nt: TGTGCCAGCACCAATAGAAGGGGGATATTCCTCTCACCCCTCCACTTT; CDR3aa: CASTNRRGIFLSPLHF
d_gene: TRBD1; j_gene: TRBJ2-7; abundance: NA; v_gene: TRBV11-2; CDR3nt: TGTGCCAGCAGCTTAGATGAGTGGGGACAGGGAAGTTCCTACGAGCAGTACTTC; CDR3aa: CASSLDEWGQGSSYEQYF
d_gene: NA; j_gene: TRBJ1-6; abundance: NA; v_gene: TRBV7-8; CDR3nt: TGTGCCAGCAGCTCAGACAGAGAGGCTTCACCCCTCCACTTT; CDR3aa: CASSSDREASPLHF
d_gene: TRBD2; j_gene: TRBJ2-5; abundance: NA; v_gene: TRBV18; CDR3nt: TGTGCCAGCTCCGCCTCGGCGGGGGGTCCGGAGACCCAGTACTTC; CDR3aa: CASSASAGGPETQYF
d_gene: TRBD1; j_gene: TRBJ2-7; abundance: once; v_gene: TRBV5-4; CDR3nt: TGTGCCAGCACCCACGGGACAGGGAACGTCGCCGCCTCCTACGAGCAGTACTTC; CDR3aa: CASTHGTGNVAASYEQYF
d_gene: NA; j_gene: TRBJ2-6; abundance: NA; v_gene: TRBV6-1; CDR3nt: TGTGCCAGCAGCCTAATGGGGGCCGGGGCCAACGTCCTGACTTTC; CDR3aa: CASSLMGAGANVLTF
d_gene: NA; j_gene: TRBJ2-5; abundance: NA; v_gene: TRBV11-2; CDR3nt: TGTGCCAGCAGCTTAGTCGGCGGACAAGAGACCCAGTACTTC; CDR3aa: CASSLVGGQETQYF
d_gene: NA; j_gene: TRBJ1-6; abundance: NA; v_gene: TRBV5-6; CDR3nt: TGTGCCAGCAGCTGGGGCACAAGTTCACCCCTCCACTTT; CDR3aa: CASSWGTSSPLHF
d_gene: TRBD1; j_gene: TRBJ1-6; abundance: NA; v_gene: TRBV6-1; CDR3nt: TGTGCCAGCATTACCTACAGGGGCGATAATTCACCCCTCCACTTT; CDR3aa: CASITYRGDNSPLHF
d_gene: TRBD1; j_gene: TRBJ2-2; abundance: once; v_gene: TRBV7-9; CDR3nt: TGTGCCAGCAGCTCGGGACAGGGGGCGACCGGGGAGCTGTTTTTT; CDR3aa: CASSSGQGATGELFF
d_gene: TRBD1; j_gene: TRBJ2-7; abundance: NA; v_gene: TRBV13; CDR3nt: TGTGCCAGCAGCTCGGGACAGGGGGTAGGGGAGCAGTACTTC; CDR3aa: CASSSGQGVGEQYF
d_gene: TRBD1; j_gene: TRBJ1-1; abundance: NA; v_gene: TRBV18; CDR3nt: TGTGCCAGCTCTCCCAGGACAGGGGACAACACTGAAGCTTTCTTT; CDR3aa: CASSPRTGDNTEAFF
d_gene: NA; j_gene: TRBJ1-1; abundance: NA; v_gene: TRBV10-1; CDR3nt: TGCGCCAGCAGTAAATCCAGGGCTCCCGCTGAAGCTTTCTTT; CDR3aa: CASSKSRAPAEAFF
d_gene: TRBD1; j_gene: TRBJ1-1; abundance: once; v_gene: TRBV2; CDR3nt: TGTGCCAGCAGTCGGACACAGGGGGATTGGAACACTGAAGCTTTCTTT; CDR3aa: CASSRTQGDWNTEAFF
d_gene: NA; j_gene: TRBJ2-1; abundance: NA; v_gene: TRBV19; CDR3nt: TGTGCCAGTAGGATGACTAGTCTTATATCGTACAATGAGCAGTTCTTC; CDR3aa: CASRMTSLISYNEQFF
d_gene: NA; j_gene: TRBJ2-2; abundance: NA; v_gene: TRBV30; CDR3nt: TGTGCCTGGGACCCCGATGGCGGCGGGGAGCTGTTTTTT; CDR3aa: CAWDPDGGGELFF
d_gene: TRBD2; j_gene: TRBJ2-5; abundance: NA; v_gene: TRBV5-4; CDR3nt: TGTGCCAGCAGCTTGAAGCGGGGGGGCCTAGAGACCCAGTACTTC; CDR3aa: CASSLKRGGLETQYF
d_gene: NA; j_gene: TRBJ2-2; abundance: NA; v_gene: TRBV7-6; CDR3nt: TGTGCCAGCACGGGACATCAGAACACCGGGGAGCTGTTTTTT; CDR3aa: CASTGHQNTGELFF
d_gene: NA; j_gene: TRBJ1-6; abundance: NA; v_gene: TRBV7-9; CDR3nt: TGTGCCAGCAGCTTAGTTTCCGGGCAGGGGAGTTCACCCCTCCACTTT; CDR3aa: CASSLVSGQGSSPLHF
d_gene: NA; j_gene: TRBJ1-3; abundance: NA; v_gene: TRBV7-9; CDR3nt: TGTGCCAGCAGCTTAGCCGACAGGTCAGGAAACACCATATATTTT; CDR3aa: CASSLADRSGNTIYF
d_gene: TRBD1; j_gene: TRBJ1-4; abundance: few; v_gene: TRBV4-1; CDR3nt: TGCGCCAGCAGCCAAGCCGGGACAGGGGGTGAAAAACTGTTTTTT; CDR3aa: CASSQAGTGGEKLFF
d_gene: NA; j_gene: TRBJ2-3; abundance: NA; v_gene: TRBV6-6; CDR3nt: TGTGCCAGCAGTTATAGGGGCAGTTTAGATACGCAGTATTTT; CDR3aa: CASSYRGSLDTQYF
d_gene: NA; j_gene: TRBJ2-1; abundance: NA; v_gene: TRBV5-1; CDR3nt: TGCGCCAGCAGCTTAGGACAGAAATACAATGAGCAGTTCTTC; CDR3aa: CASSLGQKYNEQFF
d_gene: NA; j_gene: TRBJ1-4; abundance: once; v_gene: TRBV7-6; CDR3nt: TGTGCCAGCAGCTTACGGGTCCAGGGCACTAATGAAAAACTGTTTTTT; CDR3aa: CASSLRVQGTNEKLFF
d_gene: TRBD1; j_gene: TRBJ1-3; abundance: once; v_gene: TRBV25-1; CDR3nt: TGTGCCAGCAGCAGAGGACAGGGCACGAACACCATATATTTT; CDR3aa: CASSRGQGTNTIYF
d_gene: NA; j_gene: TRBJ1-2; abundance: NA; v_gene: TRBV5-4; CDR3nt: TGTGCCAGCAGCCCGGAAGAGAGGCTCTATGGCTACACCTTC; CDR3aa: CASSPEERLYGYTF
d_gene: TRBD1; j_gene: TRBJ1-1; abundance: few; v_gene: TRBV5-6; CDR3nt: TGTGCCAGCAGCGACACCGGGACAGCCATGAACACTGAAGCTTTCTTT; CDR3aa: CASSDTGTAMNTEAFF
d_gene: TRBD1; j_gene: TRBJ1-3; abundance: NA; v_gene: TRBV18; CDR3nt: TGTGCCAGCTCACCCGCGGGACAGGGCTCTGGAAACACCATATATTTT; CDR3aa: CASSPAGQGSGNTIYF
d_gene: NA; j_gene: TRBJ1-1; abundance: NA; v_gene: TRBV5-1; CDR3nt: TGCGCCAGCAGCTTGGTGGGGCAGTCAGTAGCTTTCTTT; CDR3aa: CASSLVGQSVAFF
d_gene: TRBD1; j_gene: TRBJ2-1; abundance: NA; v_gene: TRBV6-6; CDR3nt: TGTGCCAGCAGTTACTCTGGGGACAGTCCGTTCTTC; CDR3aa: CASSYSGDSPFF
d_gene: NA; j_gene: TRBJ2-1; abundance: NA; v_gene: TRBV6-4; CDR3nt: TGTGCCAGCAGTGACTCGGCGGATATCTACAATGAGCAGTTCTTC; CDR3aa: CASSDSADIYNEQFF
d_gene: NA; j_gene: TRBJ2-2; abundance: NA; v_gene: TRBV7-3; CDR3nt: TGTGCCAGCAGCTTACTGATGGGGGCTTCCACCCCCCTGTTTTTT; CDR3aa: CASSLLMGASTPLFF
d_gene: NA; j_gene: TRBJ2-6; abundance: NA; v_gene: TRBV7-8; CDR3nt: TGTGCCAGCAGCTTAGCGCTTCGGCGGCCCTCTGGGGCCAACGTCCTGACTTTC; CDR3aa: CASSLALRRPSGANVLTF
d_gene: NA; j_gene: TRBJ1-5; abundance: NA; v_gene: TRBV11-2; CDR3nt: TGTGCCAGCAGCTCAGGATTAGATCAGCCCCAGCATTTT; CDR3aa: CASSSGLDQPQHF
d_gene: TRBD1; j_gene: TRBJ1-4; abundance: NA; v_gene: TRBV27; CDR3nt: TGTGCCAGCAGTTCCGCCCCGGGACAGGGTAATGAAAAACTGTTTTTT; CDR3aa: CASSSAPGQGNEKLFF
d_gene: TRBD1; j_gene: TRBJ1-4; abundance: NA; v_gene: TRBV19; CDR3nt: TGTGCCAGTAGCGCGGGACAGCTTGCAGGGGGGGAAAAACTGTTTTTT; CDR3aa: CASSAGQLAGGEKLFF
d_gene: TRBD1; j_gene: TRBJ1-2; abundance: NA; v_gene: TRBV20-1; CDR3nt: TGCAGTGCGAGACAGGGTTATGGCTACACCTTC; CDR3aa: CSARQGYGYTF
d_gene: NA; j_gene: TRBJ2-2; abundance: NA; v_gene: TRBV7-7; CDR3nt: TGTGCTAGCAGGAGGACAGTTAACACCGGGGAGCTGTTTTTT; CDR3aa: CASRRTVNTGELFF
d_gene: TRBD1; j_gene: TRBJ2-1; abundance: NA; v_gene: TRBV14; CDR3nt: TGTGCCAGCAGCCAGGACAGGGGACTCTACAATGAGCAGTTCTTC; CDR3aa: CASSQDRGLYNEQFF
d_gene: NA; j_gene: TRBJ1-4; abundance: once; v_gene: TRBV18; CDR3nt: TGTGCCAGCTCACCGGAGAATCTAAATGAAAAACTGTTTTTT; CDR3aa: CASSPENLNEKLFF
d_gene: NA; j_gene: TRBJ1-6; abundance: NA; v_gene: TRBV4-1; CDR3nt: TGCGCCAGCAGCCAACCTCAAGGGGCAGGGTATTCACCCCTCCACTTT; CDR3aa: CASSQPQGAGYSPLHF
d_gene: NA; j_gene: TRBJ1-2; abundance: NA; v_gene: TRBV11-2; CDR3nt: TGTGCCAGCAGCCACGCAGGGTGGGATGGCTACACCTTC; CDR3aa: CASSHAGWDGYTF
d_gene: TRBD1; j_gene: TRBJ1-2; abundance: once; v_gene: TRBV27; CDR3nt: TGTGCCAGCAGTTTATCGGGACAGTTCGGCTACACCTTC; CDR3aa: CASSLSGQFGYTF
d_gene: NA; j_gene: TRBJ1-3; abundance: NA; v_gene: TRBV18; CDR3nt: TGTGCCAGCTCACCCGGAGAGACAGAACCTTTTTCTGGAAACACCATATATTTT; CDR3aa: CASSPGETEPFSGNTIYF
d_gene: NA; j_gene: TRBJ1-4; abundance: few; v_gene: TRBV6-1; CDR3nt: TGTGCCAGCAGTGAAGCAAACATGCGGGAAAAACTGTTTTTT; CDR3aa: CASSEANMREKLFF
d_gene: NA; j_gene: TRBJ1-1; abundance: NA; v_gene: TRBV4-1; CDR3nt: TGCGCCAGCAGCCCCGGGCCCAGGGATGCGTCATCTGAAGCTTTCTTT; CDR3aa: CASSPGPRDASSEAFF
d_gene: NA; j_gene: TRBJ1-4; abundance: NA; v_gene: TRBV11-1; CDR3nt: TGTGCCAGCAGCTCCGGGAGAACTAATGAAAAACTGTTTTTT; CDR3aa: CASSSGRTNEKLFF
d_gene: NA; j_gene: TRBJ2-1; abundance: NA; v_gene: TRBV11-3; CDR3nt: TGTGCCAGCAGCTTAGCTGGCACCGCCTACAATGAGCAGTTCTTC; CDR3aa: CASSLAGTAYNEQFF
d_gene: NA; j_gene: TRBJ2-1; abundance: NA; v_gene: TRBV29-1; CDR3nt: TGCAGCGTTTTGGGCAGGGTACTTCACTCCTACAATGAGCAGTTCTTC; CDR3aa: CSVLGRVLHSYNEQFF
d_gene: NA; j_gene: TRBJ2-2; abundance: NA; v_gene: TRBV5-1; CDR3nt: TGCGCCAGCAGCTTGACAGGGATGGGCACCGGGGAGCTGTTTTTT; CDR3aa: CASSLTGMGTGELFF
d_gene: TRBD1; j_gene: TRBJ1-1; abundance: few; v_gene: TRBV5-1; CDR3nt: TGCGCCAGCAGCCTCAGGGGGCCCAACACTGAAGCTTTCTTT; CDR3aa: CASSLRGPNTEAFF